These 17 T cell receptor beta chains were all obtained from the same sample, sequenced in a study of Ad26.COV2.S vaccination and SARS-CoV-2 variants. Documented treatment: about 20 received Ad26.COV2.S at low or high dose, single or two shots; 5 received placebo; per-sample allocation not given. The samples date from day 63 after the first vaccine or placebo injection. The table came from immunoSEQ multiplex PCR; TCRdb's copy has only in-frame clones and leaves some out. This sample has a few hundred thousand clones; roughly four fifths occur once, and the top ten carry about 7.4%. The sequencing used peripheral blood, collected in a trial of Ad26.COV2.S vaccine versus placebo. The origin of the receptors is a person between 18 and 60 years old who received the Ad26.COV2.S COVID-19 vaccine or a placebo.

The rearrangement uses TRBV5-6 and TRBJ2-5; D is undetermined. This CDR3 is 13 amino acids long. V lost 0 bases and J lost 5, with 8 bases in between. Germline lookup yields CDR1 SGHDT and CDR2 YYEEEE. The CDR3 region has the DNA TGTGCCAGCAGCTTGGATAGACGGGAGACCCAGTACTTC. This translates into CASSLDRRETQYF.

The chain recombines TRBV7-8 with TRBJ1-5; a possible D gene is TRBD1 (5 bases). With 7 bases removed from V and 6 bases from J, the gap between germline ends came to 19 bases. Germline-derived CDR1 and CDR2 are SGHVS and FQNEAQ. The CDR3 runs to 15 residues. The CDR3 bases are TGTGCCAGCACCCCCGCGGGGGGGAACAGTCAGCCCCAGCATTTT. Its protein product is CASTPAGGNSQPQHF.

This clone has just one count. The gene calls are TRBV6-5 and TRBJ1-1; tentatively, D is TRBD1 (6 bases). Germline V CDR1 and CDR2: MNHEY, SVGAGI. The V gene lost 5 bases and the J gene lost 1 base, with 11 bases spanning the gap. This CDR3 is built from 14 residues. Written as DNA, the CDR3 is TGTGCCAGCAGTCACGGGACAAGGAACACTGAAGCTTTCTTT. It is translated as CASSHGTRNTEAFF.

J is TRBJ1-5 and V is TRBV2, with D possibly being TRBD1 (6 bases). Germline V gives CDR1 SNHLY, CDR2 FYNNEI. The CDR3 has 13 amino acids. V gave up 8 bases and J gave up 7 bases, with 15 bases separating them. In DNA form, the CDR3 reads TGTGCCAGCGCCAATAGGGGGTCCCAGCCCCAGCATTTT. Translating it yields CASANRGSQPQHF.

This chain links TRBV6-1 with TRBJ1-1, with D possibly matching TRBD1 (5 bases). V was trimmed by 1 base and J by 0 bases, leaving 9 bases between them. The CDR3 consists of 15 residues. Germline CDR1 is MNHNS and CDR2 is SASEGT. The CDR3 spells CASSEEGRMNTEAFF. CDR3 nucleotide sequence: TGTGCCAGCAGTGAAGAGGGACGGATGAACACTGAAGCTTTCTTT.

The chain uses TRBV7-3 and TRBJ2-3; D tentatively fits TRBD1 or TRBD2 (5 bases each). Trimming shortened V by 4 bases and J by 3 bases, and 8 bases separated the two germline ends. The CDR3 spans 13 residues. The germline gives CDR1 SGHTA, CDR2 FQGTGA. CDR3 DNA sequence: TGTGCCAGCAGCTGGGGGATGACAGATACGCAGTATTTT. Translated: CASSWGMTDTQYF.

The chain combines TRBV7-2 with TRBJ1-2, with a weak D call TRBD1 (6 bases). The germline CDR1 and CDR2 sequences are SGHTA and FQGNSA. Between the trimmed V and J ends, which lost 2 bases and 8 bases, there was a span of 15 bases. The length of the CDR3 is 14 residues. The CDR3, as DNA: TGTGCCAGCAGCTTACGGGGGCAAGTAGGAGGCTACACCTTC. Amino acids: CASSLRGQVGGYTF.

CDR3 sequence: CASSLAGGPETQYF. CDR3 bases: TGTGCCAGCAGCCTAGCGGGAGGTCCAGAGACCCAGTACTTC. The J gene is TRBJ2-5, the V gene TRBV3-1 (or the pseudogene TRBV3-2), with 10 nucleotides matching TRBD2. Germline values: CDR1 LGHDT, CDR2 YNNKEL (reference sequence). V lost 4 bases to trimming and J lost 4 bases; unmatched junction nucleotides: 3. This CDR3 region has 14 residues.

The chain has TRBV2 and TRBJ2-1; D tentatively reads TRBD1 or TRBD2 (6 bases each). The CDR3 is 14 residues long. Between the trimmed V and J ends, which lost 6 bases and 8 bases, there was a span of 17 bases. Germline V gene sequence: CDR1 SNHLY, CDR2 FYNNEI. The CDR3 is CASREGGLRDEQFF. DNA of the CDR3: TGTGCCAGCAGGGAGGGGGGCCTACGAGATGAGCAGTTCTTC. The full variable domain, rest sourced from reference TRBV2 and TRBJ2-1, is EPEVTQTPSHQVTQMGQEVILRCVPISNHLYFYWYRQILGQKVEFLVSFYNNEISEKSEIFDDQFSVERPDGSNFTLKIRSTKLEDSAMYFCASREGGLRDEQFFGPGTRLTVL.

The chain employs TRBV7-8 and TRBJ1-1, with TRBD1 matching 9 bases. In germline, CDR1 is SGHVS, CDR2 FQNEAQ. Trimming removed 4 bases from V and 8 bases from J; junction bases left unmatched: 8. The CDR3 is 14 residues long. The chain's CDR3 is CASSWGQGSWEAFF. As DNA, the CDR3 is TGTGCCAGCAGCTGGGGACAGGGTAGTTGGGAAGCTTTCTTT.

Remarks on this clone: At the DNA level, this CDR3 is encoded by other sequences in the same sample as well. The chain carries TRBV24-1 and TRBJ1-2, with a weak D call TRBD1 (5 bases). The CDR3 extends over 12 amino acids. Trimming pared 5 bases from V and 4 bases from J, leaving 7 bases between. Germline V CDR1 and CDR2: KGHDR, SFDVKD. CDR3 nucleotides: TGTGCCACCAGTGCAGGGATCTATGGCTACACCTTC. Its protein is CATSAGIYGYTF.

This clone was seen a few times. The rearrangement joins TRBV6-2 or TRBV6-3 to TRBJ2-1, with 9 positions matching TRBD2. CDR1 is MNHEY, CDR2 SVGEGT, per germline. This CDR3 region has 15 residues. With 2 bases clipped from V and 8 bases from J, the junction kept 7 bases outside the gene matches. The CDR3 here is CASSYRVAGAYEQFF. The CDR3 coding sequence is TGTGCCAGCAGTTACAGAGTAGCGGGGGCCTATGAGCAGTTCTTC.

This clone appeared a single time. CDR3 sequence reads: CASKEGLAPTDTQYF. In nucleotides, the CDR3 is TGTGCCAGTAAGGAAGGGCTAGCTCCCACAGATACGCAGTATTTT. The chain couples TRBV19 to TRBJ2-3, with a possible D match to TRBD2 (5 bases). The CDR3 runs 15 residues. The V end was cut by 7 bases, the J end by 2 bases, with 16 bases between. Germline lookup yields CDR1 LNHDA and CDR2 SQIVND (reference sequence). The complete variable domain, with remaining parts taken from reference TRBV19 and TRBJ2-3, reads DGGITQSPKYLFRKEGQNVTLSCEQNLNHDAMYWYRQDPGQGLRLIYYSQIVNDFQKGDIAEGYSVSREKKESFPLTVTSAQKNPTAFYLCASKEGLAPTDTQYFGPGTRLTVL.

This clone was counted between two and nine times. The chain has TRBV4-2 and TRBJ1-1; unclear D gene. Germline V CDR1 and CDR2: LGHNA, YNFKEQ. CDR3 length: 15 residues. Trimming cost V 2 bases and J 4 bases, with 14 bases left between them. The CDR3 sequence: CASSQFGRSGTEAFF. CDR3 nucleotides: TGTGCCAGCAGCCAATTCGGACGGTCAGGCACTGAAGCTTTCTTT.

The chain is built from TRBV6-6 and TRBJ1-2; D may be TRBD1 (5 bases). Germline CDR1 and CDR2: MNHNY and SVGAGI (reference sequence). The CDR3 totals 12 residues. V was trimmed by 8 bases and J by 2 bases, leaving 9 bases between them. The CDR3 loop reads CASGEGNYGYTF. The CDR3 DNA reads as TGTGCCAGCGGAGAGGGGAACTATGGCTACACCTTC.

CDR3 bases: TGTGCCACCAGCACGTTGAGGGGGAAACTGTTTTTT. Its protein product is CATSTLRGKLFF. The rearrangement uses TRBV15 and TRBJ1-4; TRBD1 is a possible D gene (6 bases). Germline V gives CDR1 LNHNV, CDR2 YYDKDF (reference sequence). V gave up 4 bases and J gave up 11 bases, with 11 bases separating them. The CDR3 spans 12 residues.

The J gene is TRBJ2-1, the V gene TRBV5-1, with a weak D call TRBD2 (5 bases). CDR1 SGHRS and CDR2 YFSETQ come from the germline V gene. The CDR3 extends over 15 amino acids. The germline V and J ends were trimmed by 4 bases and 9 bases, with 20 bases remaining between them. The CDR3 bases are TGCGCCAGCAGCGATCGATCTACCGGGGTCGGTGAGCAGTTCTTC. Translating it yields CASSDRSTGVGEQFF.